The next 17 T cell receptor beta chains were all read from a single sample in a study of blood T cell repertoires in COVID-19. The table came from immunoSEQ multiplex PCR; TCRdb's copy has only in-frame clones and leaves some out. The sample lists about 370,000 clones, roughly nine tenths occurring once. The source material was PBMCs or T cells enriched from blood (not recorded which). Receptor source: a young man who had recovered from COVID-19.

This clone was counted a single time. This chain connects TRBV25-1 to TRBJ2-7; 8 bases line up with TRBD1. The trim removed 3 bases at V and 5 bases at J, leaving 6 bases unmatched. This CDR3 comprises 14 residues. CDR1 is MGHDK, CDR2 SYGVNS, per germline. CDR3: CASSDGQGDNEQYF. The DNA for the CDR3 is TGTGCCAGCAGTGACGGACAGGGTGATAACGAGCAGTACTTC.

The CDR3 loop reads CASSPPAVNTEAFF. CDR3 DNA: TGTGCCAGCTCACCACCGGCAGTGAACACTGAAGCTTTCTTT. The V call is TRBV18, the J call TRBJ1-1, with D hard to call. Per germline, CDR1 KGHSH and CDR2 LQKENI. With 0 bases removed from V and 0 bases from J, the gap between germline ends came to 5 bases. There are 14 residues in the CDR3.

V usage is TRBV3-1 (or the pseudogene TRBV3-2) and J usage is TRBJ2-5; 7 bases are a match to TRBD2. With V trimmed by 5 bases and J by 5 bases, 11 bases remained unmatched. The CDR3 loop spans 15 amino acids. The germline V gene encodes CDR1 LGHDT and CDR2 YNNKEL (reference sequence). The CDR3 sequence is CASSYDSGGSETQYF. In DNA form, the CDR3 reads TGTGCCAGCAGCTATGACTCGGGCGGGAGTGAGACCCAGTACTTC.

The DNA of the CDR3 is TGTGCCAGCAGCGTCGGGGGGGAACTCTACAATGAGCAGTTCTTC. It encodes CASSVGGELYNEQFF. V and J are TRBV9 and TRBJ2-1; 8 bases fit TRBD2. CDR3 size: 15 residues. The trim removed 2 bases at V and 3 bases at J, leaving 4 bases unmatched. The V gene's germline CDR1 is SGDLS and CDR2 YYNGEE.

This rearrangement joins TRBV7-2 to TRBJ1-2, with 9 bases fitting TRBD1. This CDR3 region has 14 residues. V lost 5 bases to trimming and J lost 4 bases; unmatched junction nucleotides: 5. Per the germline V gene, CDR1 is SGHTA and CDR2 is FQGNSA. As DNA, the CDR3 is TGTGCCAGCAGCCCACCGACAGGGGGCTATGGCTACACCTTC. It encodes CASSPPTGGYGYTF.

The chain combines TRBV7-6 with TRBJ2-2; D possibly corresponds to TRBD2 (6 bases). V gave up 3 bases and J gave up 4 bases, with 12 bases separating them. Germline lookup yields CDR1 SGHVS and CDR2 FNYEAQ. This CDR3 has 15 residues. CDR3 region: CASSLGGRGTGELFF. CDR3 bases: TGTGCCAGCAGCTTGGGGGGTCGGGGCACCGGGGAGCTGTTTTTT.

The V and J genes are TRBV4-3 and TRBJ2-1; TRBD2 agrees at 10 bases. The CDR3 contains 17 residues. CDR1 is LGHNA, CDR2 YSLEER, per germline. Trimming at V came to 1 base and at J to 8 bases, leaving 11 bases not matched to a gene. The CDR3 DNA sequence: TGCGCCAGCAGCCAAGTTTTTGGGACTAGCGCCACCGATGAGCAGTTCTTC. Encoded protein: CASSQVFGTSATDEQFF.

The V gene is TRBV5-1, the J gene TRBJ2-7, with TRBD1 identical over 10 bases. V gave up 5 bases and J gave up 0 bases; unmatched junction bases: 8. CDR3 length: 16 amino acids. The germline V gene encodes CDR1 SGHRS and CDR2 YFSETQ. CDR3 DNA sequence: TGCGCCAGCAGATCGTTGGGACAGGGGAACTCCTACGAGCAGTACTTC. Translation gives CASRSLGQGNSYEQYF.

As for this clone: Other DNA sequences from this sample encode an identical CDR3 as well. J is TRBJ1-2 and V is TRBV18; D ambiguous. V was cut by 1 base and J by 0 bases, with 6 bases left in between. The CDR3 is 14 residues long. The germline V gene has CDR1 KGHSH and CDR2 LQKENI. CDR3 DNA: TGTGCCAGCTCACCACAGGACTCTAACTATGGCTACACCTTC. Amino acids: CASSPQDSNYGYTF.

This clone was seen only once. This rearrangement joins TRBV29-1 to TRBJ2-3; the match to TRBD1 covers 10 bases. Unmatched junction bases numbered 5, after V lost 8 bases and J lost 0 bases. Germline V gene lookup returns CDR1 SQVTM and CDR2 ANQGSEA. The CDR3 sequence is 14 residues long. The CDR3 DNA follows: TGCAGCACGCGGGACAGGGGAAGCACAGATACGCAGTATTTT. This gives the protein CSTRDRGSTDTQYF.

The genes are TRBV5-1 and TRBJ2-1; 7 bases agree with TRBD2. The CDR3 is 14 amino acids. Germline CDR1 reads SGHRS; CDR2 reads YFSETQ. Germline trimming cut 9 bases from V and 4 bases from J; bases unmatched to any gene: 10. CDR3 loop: CATSGSGGYNEQFF. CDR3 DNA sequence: TGCGCCACCTCCGGATCGGGGGGATACAATGAGCAGTTCTTC.

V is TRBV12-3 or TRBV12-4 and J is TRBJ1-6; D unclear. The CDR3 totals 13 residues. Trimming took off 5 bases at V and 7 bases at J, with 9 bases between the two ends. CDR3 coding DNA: TGTGCCAGCAGTCCAAGTGGCAATTCACCCCTCCACTTT. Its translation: CASSPSGNSPLHF.

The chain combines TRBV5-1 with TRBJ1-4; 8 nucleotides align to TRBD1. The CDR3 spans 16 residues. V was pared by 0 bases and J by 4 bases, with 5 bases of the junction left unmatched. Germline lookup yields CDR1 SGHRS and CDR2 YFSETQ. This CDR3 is CASSLGRGPLNEKLFF. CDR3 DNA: TGCGCCAGCAGCTTGGGCAGGGGGCCCCTTAATGAAAAACTGTTTTTT.

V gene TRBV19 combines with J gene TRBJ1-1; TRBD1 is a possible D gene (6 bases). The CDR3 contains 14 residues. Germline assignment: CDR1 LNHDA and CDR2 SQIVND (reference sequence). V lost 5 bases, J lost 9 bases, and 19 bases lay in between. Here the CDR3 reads CASSFDRLDSKAFF. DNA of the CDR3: TGTGCCAGTAGTTTTGACAGGCTCGATAGTAAAGCTTTCTTT.

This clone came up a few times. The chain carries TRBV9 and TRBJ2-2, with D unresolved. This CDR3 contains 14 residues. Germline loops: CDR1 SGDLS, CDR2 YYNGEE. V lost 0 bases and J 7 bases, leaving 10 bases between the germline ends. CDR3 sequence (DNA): TGTGCCAGCAGCGTAGGGCGGTTAGACGGGGAGCTGTTTTTT. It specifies CASSVGRLDGELFF. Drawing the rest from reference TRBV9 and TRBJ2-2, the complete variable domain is DSGVTQTPKHLITATGQRVTLRCSPRSGDLSVYWYQQSLDQGLQFLIQYYNGEERAKGNILERFSAQQFPDLHSELNLSSLELGDSALYFCASSVGRLDGELFFGEGSRLTVL.

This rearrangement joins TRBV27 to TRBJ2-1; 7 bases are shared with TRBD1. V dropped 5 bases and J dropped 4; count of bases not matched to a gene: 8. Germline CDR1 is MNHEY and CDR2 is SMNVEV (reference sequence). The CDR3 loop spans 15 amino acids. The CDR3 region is CASSRRDSLYNEQFF. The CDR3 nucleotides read TGTGCCAGCAGTCGCCGGGACAGCCTGTACAATGAGCAGTTCTTC.

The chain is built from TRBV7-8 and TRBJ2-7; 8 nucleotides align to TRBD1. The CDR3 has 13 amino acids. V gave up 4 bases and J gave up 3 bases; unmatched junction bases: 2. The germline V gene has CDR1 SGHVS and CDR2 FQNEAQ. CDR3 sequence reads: CASSYGTGYEQYF. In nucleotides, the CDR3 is TGTGCCAGCAGCTACGGGACAGGCTACGAGCAGTACTTC.